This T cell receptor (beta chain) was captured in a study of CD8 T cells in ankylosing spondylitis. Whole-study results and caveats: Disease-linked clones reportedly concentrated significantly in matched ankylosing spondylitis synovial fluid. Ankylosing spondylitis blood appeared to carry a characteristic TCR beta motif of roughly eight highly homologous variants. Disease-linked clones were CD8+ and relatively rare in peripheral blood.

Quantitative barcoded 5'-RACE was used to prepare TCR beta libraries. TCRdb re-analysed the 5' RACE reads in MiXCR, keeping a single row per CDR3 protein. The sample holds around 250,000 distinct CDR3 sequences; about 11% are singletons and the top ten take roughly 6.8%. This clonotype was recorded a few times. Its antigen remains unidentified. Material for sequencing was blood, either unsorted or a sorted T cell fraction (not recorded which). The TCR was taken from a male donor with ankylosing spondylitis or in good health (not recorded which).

This chain's CDR3 is CASSIPGQGVRYGYTF. DNA for the CDR3: TGTGCCAGTAGTATACCGGGACAGGGGGTTCGCTATGGCTACACCTTC. This chain links TRBV19 with TRBJ1-2; TRBD1 aligns across 11 bases. The V segment lost 2 bases and the J segment 4 bases; nucleotides outside the gene matches: 6. The CDR3 runs 16 residues. Germline CDR1 is LNHDA and CDR2 is SQIVND (reference sequence).